This TCR beta chain was profiled in a study of technical replicates of blood from a few donors (dated by TCRdb to 2016 to 2017). Comment on this clone: Its antigen is not yet known. No per-base quality is available; no much larger clone lies one base away.

The library was generated by the immunoSEQ multiplex PCR assay. What TCRdb holds here is the immuneACCESS table cut down to in-frame rearrangements. Part of the clones is not present; checked against another copy, under half of the missing clones reflect an unresolved V gene, and the others are unexplained. The sample profile shows more than 90,000 clones; approximately 94% of them were found once. The top ten clones comprise about 0.23% of the sample. The origin of this receptor is a human donor in good health. Sequenced sample: T cells isolated from PBMCs.

This receptor has the CDR3 CASSMGQGPYEQYF. Read as DNA, the sequence is TGTGCCAGTAGTATGGGACAGGGTCCCTACGAGCAGTACTTC. Rearrangement joined TRBV19 to TRBJ2-7; 9 nucleotides in the junction match TRBD1. The germline V gene (reference sequence) yields LNHDA for CDR1 and SQIVND for CDR2. Trimmed from V: 3 bases; trimmed from J: 2 bases; junction bases lacking a gene match: 2. The CDR3 spans 14 residues, from the cysteine through the phenylalanine. The entry retains the CDR3 DNA only, 42 bases that are in frame from base 1.